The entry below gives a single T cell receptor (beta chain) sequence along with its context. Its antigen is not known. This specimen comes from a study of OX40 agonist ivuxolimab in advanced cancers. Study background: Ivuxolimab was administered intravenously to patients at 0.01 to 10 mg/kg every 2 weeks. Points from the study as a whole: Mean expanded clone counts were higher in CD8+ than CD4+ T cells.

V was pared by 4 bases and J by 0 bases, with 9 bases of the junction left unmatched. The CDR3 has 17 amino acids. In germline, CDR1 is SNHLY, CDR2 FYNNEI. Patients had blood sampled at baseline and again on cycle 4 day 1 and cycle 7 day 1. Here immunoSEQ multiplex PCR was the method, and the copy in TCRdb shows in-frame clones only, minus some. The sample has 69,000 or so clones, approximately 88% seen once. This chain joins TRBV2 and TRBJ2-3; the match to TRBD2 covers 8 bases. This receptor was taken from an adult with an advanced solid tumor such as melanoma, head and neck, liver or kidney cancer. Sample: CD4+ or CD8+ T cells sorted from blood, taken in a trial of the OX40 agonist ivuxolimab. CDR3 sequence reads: CASSGPGGGSSTDTQYF. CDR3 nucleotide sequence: TGTGCCAGCAGTGGACCGGGGGGGGGAAGTAGCACAGATACGCAGTATTTT.